This T cell receptor (beta chain) is from a study of regulatory T cells in long-lasting Graves disease. Time point meaning: newly diagnosed GD, antithyroid drugs for less than 3 months. Isolated PBMC RNA provided the starting material for the TCR library. Arm-PCR of CDR3 regions and iRepertoire HTBI primers were used to build TCR beta libraries. MiXCR, applied by TCRdb to the multiplex PCR reads, yields one record per CDR3 protein. The repertoire holds about 440,000 distinct CDR3 sequences, with over 15% as singletons. This clonotype was observed at least ten times. The CDR3 runs 13 residues. The germline CDR1 and CDR2 sequences are KGHDR and SFDVKD. Trimming removed 9 bases from V and 0 bases from J, with 11 bases in between. These data also formed part of another study, on T cells in Graves' hyperthyroidism and ophthalmopathy.

This receptor was obtained from a woman younger than 30 with Graves disease. Material: peripheral blood mononuclear cells (PBMCs), obtained at new diagnosis, from a patient treated with antithyroid drugs. The V and J genes are TRBV24-1 and TRBJ2-7; possibly TRBD1 or TRBD2 for D (5 bases each). CDR3 bases: TGTGCCACCCTCGGGGACCACTCCTACGAGCAGTACTTC. Translation gives CATLGDHSYEQYF.